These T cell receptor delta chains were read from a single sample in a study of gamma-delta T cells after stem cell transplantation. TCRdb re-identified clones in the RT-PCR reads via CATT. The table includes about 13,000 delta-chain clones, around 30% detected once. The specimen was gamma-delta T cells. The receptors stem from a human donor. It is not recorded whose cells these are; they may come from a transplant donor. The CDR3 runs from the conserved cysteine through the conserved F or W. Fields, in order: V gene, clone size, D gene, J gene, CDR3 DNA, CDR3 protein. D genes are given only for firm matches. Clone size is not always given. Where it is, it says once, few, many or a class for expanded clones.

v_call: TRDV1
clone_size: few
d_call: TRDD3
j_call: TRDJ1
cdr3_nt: TGTGCTCTTGGGGGGTTTCCCTACTATGGCTCGAAAGGAGCCTACTGGGGGATTGACACCGATAAACTCATCTTT
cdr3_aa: CALGGFPYYGSKGAYWGIDTDKLIF

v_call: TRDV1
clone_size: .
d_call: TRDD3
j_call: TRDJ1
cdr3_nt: TGTGCTCTCGGGGAATTTTCGATATACTTCCTACCAACCCGGACTGGGGGATACGCGAAACTCATCTTT
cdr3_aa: CALGEFSIYFLPTRTGGYAKLIF

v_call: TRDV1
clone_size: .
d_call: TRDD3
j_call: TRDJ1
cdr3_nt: TGTGCTCTTGGGGAAGTTTCCTGTGGTCCGGGGGATCTTATGTACACCGATAAACTCATCTTT
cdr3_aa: CALGEVSCGPGDLMYTDKLIF

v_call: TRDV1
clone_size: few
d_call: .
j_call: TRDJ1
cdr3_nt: TGTGCTCTTTTTCCTACGTCTGGGGGACTGTACACCGATAAACTCATCTTT
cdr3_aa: CALFPTSGGLYTDKLIF

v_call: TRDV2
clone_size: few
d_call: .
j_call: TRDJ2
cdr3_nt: TGTGCCTGTGACACGGTCTCTTCCTTAGCTTTGACAGCACAACTCTTCTTT
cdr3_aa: CACDTVSSLALTAQLFF

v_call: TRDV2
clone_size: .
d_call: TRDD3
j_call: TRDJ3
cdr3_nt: TGTGCCTGTGACACCGGCTGGGGGATCCTAAGCTCCTGGGACACCCGACAGATGTTTTTC
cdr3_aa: CACDTGWGILSSWDTRQMFF

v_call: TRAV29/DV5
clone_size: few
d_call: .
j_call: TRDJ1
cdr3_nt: TGTGCAGCAAGCGCTACCCTACGTGCCCGGGAACACACCGATAAACTCATCTTT
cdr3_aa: CAASATLRAREHTDKLIF

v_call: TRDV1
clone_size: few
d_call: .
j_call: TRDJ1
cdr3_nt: TGTGCTCTTGGGACGGCCTTCCCAAGAAGCTGGGGGGCCCAAACCGATAAACTCATCTTT
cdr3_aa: CALGTAFPRSWGAQTDKLIF

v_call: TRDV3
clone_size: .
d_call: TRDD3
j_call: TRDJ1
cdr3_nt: TGTGCCTTTAAATACAGGGACTTACTGGGGGATACGCGTGAAAGGGCAAAAGACGCCGATAAACTCATCTTT
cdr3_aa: CAFKYRDLLGDTRERAKDADKLIF

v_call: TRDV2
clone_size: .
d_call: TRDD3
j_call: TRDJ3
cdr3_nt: TGTGCCTGTGACACCGGGTGGGGATACGCGAGAATCTGGGACACCCGACAGATGTTTTTC
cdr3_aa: CACDTGWGYARIWDTRQMFF

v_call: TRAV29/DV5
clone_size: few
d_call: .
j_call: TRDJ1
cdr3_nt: TGTGCAGCAAGCTCCGTTGGTGGGGATCGAACCGATAAACTCATCTTT
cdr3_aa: CAASSVGGDRTDKLIF

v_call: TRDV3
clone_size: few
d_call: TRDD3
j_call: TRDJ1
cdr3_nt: TGTGCCTTTCCGTTTCCTACAACTGGGGGATACGAGACCGATAAACTCATCTTT
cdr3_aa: CAFPFPTTGGYETDKLIF

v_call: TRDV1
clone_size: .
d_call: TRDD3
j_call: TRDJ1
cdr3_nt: TGTGCTCTTGGTCCCTCCGGGGGATACCCTCATTTGGACACCGATAAACTCATCTTT
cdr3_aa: CALGPSGGYPHLDTDKLIF

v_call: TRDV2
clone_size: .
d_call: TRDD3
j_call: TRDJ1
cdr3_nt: TGTGCCTGTGACACCGGTACTGGGGGATACACCGATAAACTCATCTTT
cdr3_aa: CACDTGTGGYTDKLIF

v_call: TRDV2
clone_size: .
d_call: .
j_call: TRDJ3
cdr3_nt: TGTGCCTGTGACACCGGACTGGTGGATACCTGGGACACCCGACAGATGTTTTTC
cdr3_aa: CACDTGLVDTWDTRQMFF

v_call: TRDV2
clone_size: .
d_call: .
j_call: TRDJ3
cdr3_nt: TGTGCCTGTGACACCGGAAGATACGGCTCCTGGGACACCCGACAGATGTTTTTC
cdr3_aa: CACDTGRYGSWDTRQMFF

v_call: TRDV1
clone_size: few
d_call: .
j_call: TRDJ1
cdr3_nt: TGTGCTCTTGGGGAACCTCCCCTTAAGGGTCCCCGGCGGGGATTCCACTACACCGATAAACTCATCTTT
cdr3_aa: CALGEPPLKGPRRGFHYTDKLIF

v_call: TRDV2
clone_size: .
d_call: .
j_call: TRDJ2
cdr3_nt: TGTGCCTGTGACACCGTGGCTCCTTTGACAGCACAACTCTTCTTT
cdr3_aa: CACDTVAPLTAQLFF

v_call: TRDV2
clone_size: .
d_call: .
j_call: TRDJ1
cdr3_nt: TGTGCCTGTGACATCCGTCGAGTCTGGGTGATACTCAATGACACCGATACACTCATCTTT
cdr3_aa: CACDIRRVWVILNDTDTLIF

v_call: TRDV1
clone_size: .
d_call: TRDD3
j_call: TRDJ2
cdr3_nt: TGTGCTATTGGGTTCGCCTGCCTACTGGGGGTCCCTTTGACAGCACAACTCTTCTTT
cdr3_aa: CAIGFACLLGVPLTAQLFF

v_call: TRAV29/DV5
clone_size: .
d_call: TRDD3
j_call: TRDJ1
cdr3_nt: TGTGCAACAAGCCCTTTTTCCGTATGGGGGGATAAGTCGTACACCGATAAACTCATCTTT
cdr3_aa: CATSPFSVWGDKSYTDKLIF

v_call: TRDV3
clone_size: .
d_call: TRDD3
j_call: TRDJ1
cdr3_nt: TGTGCCTCTGGGCCTTCCGCATCTGACTGGGGGATTTTCGATAAACTCATCTTT
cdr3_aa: CASGPSASDWGIFDKLIF

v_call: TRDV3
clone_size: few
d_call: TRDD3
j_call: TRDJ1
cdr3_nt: TGTGCTTCCCATCCCAGTACTGGGGGATACGGCACCGATAAACTCATCTTT
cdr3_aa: CASHPSTGGYGTDKLIF

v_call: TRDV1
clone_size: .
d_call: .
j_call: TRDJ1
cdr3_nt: TGTGCTCTTGGGACCAATCCTACGAACGGGGATATGTACACCGATAAACTCATCTTT
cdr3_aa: CALGTNPTNGDMYTDKLIF

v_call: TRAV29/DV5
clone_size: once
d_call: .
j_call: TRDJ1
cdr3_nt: TGTGCCGCATCTACCCGCCCCCGGGGCACCGATAAACTCATCTTT
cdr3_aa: CAASTRPRGTDKLIF

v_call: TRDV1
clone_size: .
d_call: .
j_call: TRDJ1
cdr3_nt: TGTGCTCTTGGGGAATGTGGTTCCCACTGGCCCCAACTTTACACCGATAAACTCATCTTT
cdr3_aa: CALGECGSHWPQLYTDKLIF

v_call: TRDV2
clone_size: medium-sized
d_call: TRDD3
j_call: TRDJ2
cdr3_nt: TGTGCCTGTGACACAGTACTGGGGGATCCCGCTTTGACAGCACAACTCTTCTTT
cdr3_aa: CACDTVLGDPALTAQLFF

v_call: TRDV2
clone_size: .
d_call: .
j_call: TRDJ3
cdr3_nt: TGTGCCTGTGACACCGCGGGGACCAGCTCCTGGGACACCCGACAGATGTTTTTC
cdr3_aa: CACDTAGTSSWDTRQMFF

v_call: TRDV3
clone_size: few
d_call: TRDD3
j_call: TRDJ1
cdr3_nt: TGTGCCTTTTTGTCGGATCCTACTGGGGGATACGATAAACTCATCTTT
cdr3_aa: CAFLSDPTGGYDKLIF

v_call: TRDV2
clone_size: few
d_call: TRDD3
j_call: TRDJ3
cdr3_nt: TGTGCCTGTGACAGTGGGGGATACTTCAGCTCCTGGGACACCCGACAGATGTTTTTC
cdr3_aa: CACDSGGYFSSWDTRQMFF

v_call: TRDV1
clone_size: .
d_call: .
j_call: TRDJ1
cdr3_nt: TGTGCTCTTGGGGCCAGCAGTACTACGAAGGTGGGGGCGTACACCGATAAACTCATCTTT
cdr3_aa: CALGASSTTKVGAYTDKLIF

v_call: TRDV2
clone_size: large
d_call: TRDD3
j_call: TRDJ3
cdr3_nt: TGTGCCTGTGACACCGTACTGGGGGATACCTGGGACACCCGACAGATGTTTTTC
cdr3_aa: CACDTVLGDTWDTRQMFF

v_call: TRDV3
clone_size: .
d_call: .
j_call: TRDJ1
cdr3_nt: TGTGCCTCCCTTGCGGGTACTGGGTTGGCCGATAAACTCATCTTT
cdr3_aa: CASLAGTGLADKLIF

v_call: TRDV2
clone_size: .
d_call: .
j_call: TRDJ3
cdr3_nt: TGTGCCTGTGACACGGTATCCTACAGGGCCTCCTGGGACACCCGACAGATGTTTTTC
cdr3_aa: CACDTVSYRASWDTRQMFF

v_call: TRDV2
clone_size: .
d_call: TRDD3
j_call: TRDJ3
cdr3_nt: TGTGCCTGTGAGGCCCCAACTGGGGGACGGAGCTCCTGGGACACCCGACAGATGTTTTTC
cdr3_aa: CACEAPTGGRSSWDTRQMFF

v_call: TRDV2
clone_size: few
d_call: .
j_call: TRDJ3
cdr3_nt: TGTGCCTGTGACACCGCTCGGGGGGCCAGTCGCTCCTGGGACACCCGACAGATGTTTTTC
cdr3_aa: CACDTARGASRSWDTRQMFF

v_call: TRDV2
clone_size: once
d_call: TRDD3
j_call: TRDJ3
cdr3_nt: TGTGCCTGTCTGTACCTTGCTGGGGGCTGTAGCTCCTGGGACACCCGACAGATGTTTTTC
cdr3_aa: CACLYLAGGCSSWDTRQMFF

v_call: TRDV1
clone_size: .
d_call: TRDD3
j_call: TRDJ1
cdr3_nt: TGTGCTCTTGGGGAACTACGGGGGAATTCCCGCCCGGGGGGGTGGGGGATTTACCACCTCGAAAATCTGGCGTACACCGATAAACTCATCTTT
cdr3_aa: CALGELRGNSRPGGWGIYHLENLAYTDKLIF

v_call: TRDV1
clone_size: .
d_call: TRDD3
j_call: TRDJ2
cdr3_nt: TGTGCTCTTGTTTGTTGCCCCCGAGCGAGGGAAGTCGCTGGGGGATACTTACCAGCACAACTCTTCTTT
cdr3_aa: CALVCCPRAREVAGGYLPAQLFF

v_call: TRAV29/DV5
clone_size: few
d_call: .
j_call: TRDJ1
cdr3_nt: TGTGCAGCAAGCGCAGGGACATACGAAGACGGGAAGTACACCGATAAACTCATCTTT
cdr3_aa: CAASAGTYEDGKYTDKLIF

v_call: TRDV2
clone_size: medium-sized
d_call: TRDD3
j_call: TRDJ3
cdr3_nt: TGTGCCTGTGACGTACTGGGGGATAGCTCCTGGGACACCCGACAGATGTTTTTC
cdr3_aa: CACDVLGDSSWDTRQMFF

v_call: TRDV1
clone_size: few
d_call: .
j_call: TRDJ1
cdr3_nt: TGTGCTCTTGGGAAGGCTGATAAACTCATCTTT
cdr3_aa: CALGKADKLIF

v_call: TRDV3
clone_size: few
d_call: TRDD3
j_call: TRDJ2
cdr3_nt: TGTGCCCGTGGGGATACCGCCAGAGGGACAGCACAACTCTTCTTT
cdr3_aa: CARGDTARGTAQLFF

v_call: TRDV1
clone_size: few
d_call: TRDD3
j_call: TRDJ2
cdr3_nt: TGTGCTCTTGGGGAACTCTGGGGGGATACTTTGACAGCACAACTCTTCTTT
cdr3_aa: CALGELWGDTLTAQLFF

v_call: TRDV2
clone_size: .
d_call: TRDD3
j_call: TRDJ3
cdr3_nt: TGTGCCTGTGACACCTGGTCGGGGGGATACTCCTGGGACACCCGACAGATGTTTTTC
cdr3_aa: CACDTWSGGYSWDTRQMFF